This T cell receptor beta chain was recovered during a study of T cell responses to AZD1222 COVID-19 vaccine (dated by TCRdb to the early 2020s). About the full investigation: AZD1222 recipients given second doses at about 4 weeks or at about 12 weeks were pooled, since spike-specific TCR depth and breadth were not found to differ between the two schedules. A total of approximately 240 trial participants underwent TCR sequencing, of whom nearly 210 had received two doses of AZD1222 and some 25 had received two doses of the MenACWY control vaccine. Trial participants were enrolled by age into subgroups of 18-55, 56-69 and 70-plus years, and about 150, 27 and 61 TCR-sequenced participants, respectively, were included in these subgroups.

The CDR3 regions of human TCRbeta chains were subjected to immunosequencing. On the authors' methods: Repertoire TCRs were matched against a reference library of SARS-CoV-2-specific TCRs generated with the MIRA antigen-specificity platform. Breadth was defined as the fraction of unique TCRs that were SARS-CoV-2-associated. Depth was defined as the fraction of total T cells that were SARS-CoV-2-associated. Using the MIRA data, every spike-specific TCR was mapped to the spike region that the TCR reacted to and assigned to either a CD4 or a CD8 class. Log10-transformed breadth and depth values were compared by one-way ANOVA with Sidak's multiple comparisons tests. The table comes from immuneACCESS by way of TCRdb, which keeps in-frame sequences with V and J called. Part of the clones is missing from these tables; in studies checked, under half for an unresolved V gene and the rest for unknown reasons. V and J calls and clone size are copied from that table; D and trimming were computed from the DNA. In this sample the table shows roughly 140,000 clones, about 93% of which occur a single time. The ten largest clones add up to around 5.4% of the sample.

The paper as a whole reports these results and caveats: The 56-69-year group was small, and its depth increase did not reach significance, likely because of low power. A significant rise in spike-specific TCR breadth and depth was observed after two AZD1222 doses relative to day 0 and relative to MenACWY recipients. The whole spike protein was spanned by vaccine-associated CD4 TCRs, and dominant responses were seen in regions 160-218 and 743-854. Only five to seven AZD1222 recipients were SARS-CoV-2 seropositive at baseline, limiting conclusions about previously exposed vaccinees. Because no samples from the day 14 peak response were available, repertoires could be characterized only after the peak T cell response. Epitopes outside the regions mutated in the B.1.351 and B.1.1.7 variants were reportedly recognized by nearly half of the unique spike-specific TCRs. Participants were mostly white British and included more females than males, and it was suggested by the authors that clonal diversity may have been underestimated.

As for this clone: Its target antigen remains unknown. Within one base of it there is no much larger clone, and no base qualities were kept.

The time point label, read with the paper, signifies: baseline before first vaccination. Vaccinee samples were obtained from the UK trials COV001 and COV002, which included a single-blind randomized controlled phase 2/3 trial of AZD1222 (ChAdOx1 nCoV-19) in healthy adults. Trial participant PBMC samples were collected at day 0 and day 28 after the second dose for TCRbeta chain sequencing. The CDR3, from cysteine to phenylalanine, totals 12 residues. CDR3 DNA is the only sequence kept; it has 36 bases, read in frame from the first base. CDR1 and CDR2 (MNHEY, SMNVEV) derive from the germline V gene (reference sequence). The trim is 3 bases for V and 7 bases for J, with a gap of 8 bases between the germline ends.

The chain couples TRBV27 to TRBJ2-3; the D gene identity is not certain. Material: peripheral blood, obtained on day 0 of AZD1222 vaccination. The receptor's source is an adult in good health. The sequence in DNA is TGTGCCAGCAGTTTCGACGGCTATACGCAGTATTTT. This encodes CASSFDGYTQYF.